This TCR beta chain was recorded in a study of tumor-infiltrating lymphocytes in primary liver carcinoma (dated by TCRdb to 2015 to 2018). Regarding the research as a whole: The five patients, three men and two women aged 30 to 69 years, had hepatocellular carcinoma (four) or combined HCC and intrahepatic cholangiocarcinoma (one). Tumors of the five patients were stage T1-T3 N0M0 with maximum diameters of roughly 4.2 to 11 cm. Each sample produced about 3.5 to 8 million productive TCRbeta reads, and read depth showed no significant difference between tissue types. Across five regions of each liver tumor, along with adjacent normal tissue and blood, the study brought together TCRbeta repertoire sequencing, expression microarrays and whole-exome sequencing. TCRbeta repertoire sequencing covered 35 specimens from 5 patients: around 25 tumor regions, 5 adjacent noncancerous liver tissues and 5 peripheral blood samples. To link TCRbeta repertoire diversity to the local molecular phenotype, the approximately 25 tumor region samples were profiled with Agilent mRNA microarrays. Technical replicate repertoires showed high reproducibility, with mean shared-clone rates about 0.91 and correlation coefficients above 0.95. Here is what the overall study found, with its caveats: With just 4 or 5 patients in the study, the authors point out that the findings should be validated in a larger study. The top 250 clones accounted for a significantly greater share of the repertoire in tumors than in blood (p = 0.039). Only the TCR beta chain was sequenced, so true repertoire diversity is likely underestimated because unpaired alpha chains were not captured. Only about 7-25% of top clones were present in all five regions of a tumor, suggesting spatial heterogeneity of tumor-infiltrating T cells. Bulk unsorted samples precluded comparing CD4+ and CD8+ T cell repertoires. Consistent with antigen-driven expansion, pairs of tumor regions showed higher repertoire overlap (mean around 36%) than either tumor-adjacent pairs (approximately 17%) or tumor-blood pairs (roughly 14%).

Starting from 450 to 500 ng total RNA, TCRbeta-specific cDNA was produced by reverse transcription with a constant-region primer and ProtoScript II reverse transcriptase. Construction of the TCRbeta libraries relied on three nested rounds of multiplex PCR, following a slightly modified ARM-PCR procedure. Multiplex TRBV1-TRBV30 forward primers and a Cbeta reverse primer were used in the first two PCR rounds, each of which was run for approximately 9 cycles. A final 25-cycle PCR with Deep VentR polymerase added sample barcodes and Illumina adapters. Before sequencing, amplicons between 200 and 500 bp were purified from gel using a QIAquick gel extraction kit. An Illumina HiSeq 2500 was used to sequence the TCRbeta amplicons with 250-bp paired-end reads. The authors' pipeline ran thus. Trimmomatic v0.33 was used to quality-trim the reads, and FLASH v1.2.11 was used to merge paired reads so that full CDR3 sequences could be recovered. V, D and J germline segments were assigned to the rearranged TCRbeta sequences by MiGEC v1.2.1b. Clonotype statistics and Shannon-Wiener diversity indices were calculated with VDJtools v1.0.0. Except for diversity analysis, only the 250 most abundant clonotypes of each sample were used in subsequent analyses to reduce sampling bias. TCRdb passed the public sequencing reads through fastp at Q25 and MiXCR, retaining productive beta sequences. CDR3 protein duplicates are merged, each entry listing the most common genes and DNA. These V and J calls rely on TCRdb rather than the paper's analysis. The sample records about 50,000 distinct CDR3 sequences, about 77% of which are singletons. The leading ten clones occupy about 24% of the sample.

Notes on this clonotype: The target of this receptor is not known. One base away there is no much larger clone; base qualities are not given.

Without any cell sorting, total RNA and DNA were extracted together from about 20-30 mg of bulk tissue using the AllPrep DNA/RNA mini kit. Surgical resection was performed in China between November 2015 and early 2016 on about 5 patients with histopathologically diagnosed primary liver carcinoma. Chronic HBV infection was present in the patients, and the patients were treatment-naive at sampling. Five spatially separated regions were sampled per tumor: superior, inferior, left-lateral and right-lateral poles, plus the tumor centre. Histology showed that every tumor sample contained more than 80% viable tumor cells. Fresh tumor and adjacent tissue pieces were bisected, with one half stored in RNAlater at -80 degrees C and the other half sent for histology. From the germline V gene, CDR1 is LGHNA and CDR2 is YNFKEQ. Trimmed from V: 9 bases; trimmed from J: 4 bases; junction bases lacking a gene match: 12. The CDR3 has 15 amino acids, counting the end cysteine and phenylalanine. Only the CDR3 DNA is retained, 45 bases long and in frame from the first base.

This chain joins TRBV4-2 to TRBJ1-1; TRBD1 agrees with 9 junctional bases. The clonotype comes from a man aged 40-49 years with primary liver carcinoma and hepatitis B virus infection. The sample consisted of liver tumor tissue from sampling region 5. This specimen's cell subset or site label, interpreted: tumor region T5, tumor centre. The CDR3 is CASNQEVTGGTEAFF. The nucleotide sequence reads TGTGCCAGTAACCAAGAGGTGACAGGGGGCACTGAAGCTTTCTTT.